This T cell receptor (beta chain) was sequenced in a study of siplizumab effects on memory and regulatory T cells (dated by TCRdb to between 2017 and 2020). Regarding the research as a whole: The study looked at the effect of siplizumab, an anti-CD2 antibody, on alloreactive T-cell subsets in allogeneic mixed lymphocyte reactions made from human PBMCs.

Looking up the germline V gene yields CDR1 ENHRY and CDR2 SYGVKD. Reading from cysteine to phenylalanine, the CDR3 counts 14 amino acids. Just CDR3 DNA is preserved here, 42 bases in frame from base 1. V was cut back by 7 bases and J by 15 bases, leaving a gap of 25 bases between them. Sorted unstimulated T cells, along with proliferating T cells recovered from mixed lymphocyte reactions, underwent TCRbeta CDR3 sequencing. Fresh whole blood from fewer than 11 HLA-typed healthy donors was used to isolate PBMCs. With respect to this clone: Its antigen is still unknown. There are no base qualities to consult, and no much larger clone falls within one base.

Broader findings and caveats from the paper: Sequences below about 10^-5 frequency were poorly captured, so only a minor fraction of alloreactive clones could be mapped to unstimulated subsets. Compared with memory T cells, unstimulated naive T cells appeared more diverse, and naive cells seemed to make a substantial contribution to the alloresponse. Of the alloreactive CD4+ clones that could be mapped, the Treg-derived share averaged about 63% with siplizumab compared with around 25% in control reactions. Whether proliferating Tregs from siplizumab cultures actually had suppressive function was not functionally confirmed. For roughly 75-95% of proliferating CD4+ or CD8+ clones, no naive or memory phenotype could be assigned. The cumulative frequency of alloreactive sequences that could be traced back to unstimulated CD4+ memory T cells was significantly reduced by siplizumab.

Receptor amplification or capture employed the immunoSEQ multiplex PCR assay. About 9.9 x 10^4 TCR templates per sample were assayed by the deep sequencing platform. Genomic DNA extracted from sorted T cells was used for TCRbeta CDR3 sequencing. Per the authors' processing: The R programming language was used for clonal analysis of the TCRbeta CDR3 data. Unstimulated samples were compared with post-reaction CFSE-low samples to define alloreactive CD4+ and CD8+ clones. By matching sequences to the repertoires of sorted unstimulated Treg and non-Treg cells, each alloreactive CD4+ clone was assigned a regulatory or non-regulatory origin. TCRdb mirrors the immuneACCESS table, restricted to in-frame sequences. Some clones are absent from its copies; in checked studies, under half trace to an unresolved V gene, and the reason for the others is unknown. V and J calls and clone size come straight from that table; D and trimming were deduced from the DNA. The sample profile shows fewer than 120,000 clones; about nine tenths of them were found once. The ten largest clonotypes hold approximately 1.2% of the sample.

The sequence was collected from a human donor in good health. Input material: CD4+ T cells sorted from blood. Here the chain combines TRBV10-3 and TRBJ1-5; TRBD1 is possibly the D segment (5 matching bases). The nucleotide sequence reads as follows: TGTGCCATCAAAGGAGGGGACGGGGCCAGTATATTGCATTTT. This yields the protein CAIKGGDGASILHF.